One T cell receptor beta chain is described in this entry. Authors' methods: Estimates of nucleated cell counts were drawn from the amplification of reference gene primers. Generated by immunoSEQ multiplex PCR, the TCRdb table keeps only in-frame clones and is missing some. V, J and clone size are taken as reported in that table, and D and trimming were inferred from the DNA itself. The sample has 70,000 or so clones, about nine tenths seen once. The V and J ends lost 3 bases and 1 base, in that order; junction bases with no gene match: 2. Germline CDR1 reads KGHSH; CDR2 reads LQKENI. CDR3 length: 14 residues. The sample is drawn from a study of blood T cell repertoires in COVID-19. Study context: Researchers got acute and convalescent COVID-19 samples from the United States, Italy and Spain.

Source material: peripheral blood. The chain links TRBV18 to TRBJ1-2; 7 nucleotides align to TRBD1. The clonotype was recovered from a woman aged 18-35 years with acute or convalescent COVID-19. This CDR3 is CASSPQGDNYGYTF. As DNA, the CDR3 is TGTGCCAGCTCACCTCAGGGGGATAACTATGGCTACACCTTC. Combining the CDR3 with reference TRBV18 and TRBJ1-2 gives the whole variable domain NAGVMQNPRHLVRRRGQEARLRCSPMKGHSHVYWYRQLPEEGLKFMVYLQKENIIDESGMPKERFSAEFPKEGPSILRIQQVVRGDSAAYFCASSPQGDNYGYTFGSGTRLTVV.